One and the same sample provided the 18 T cell receptor beta chains below, sequenced in a study of type 1 and type 2 diabetes patients. Genomic DNA was the PCR template. Amplification of the beta chain CDR3 used 30 forward and 13 reverse multiplex primers. TCRdb processed the multiplex PCR reads anew with MiXCR; each CDR3 protein has one entry. This table holds fewer than 350,000 distinct CDR3 sequences, roughly 48% found once. The material sequenced was peripheral blood mononuclear cells (PBMCs). These receptors were taken from a man aged 18 to 35 with type 2 diabetes.

The chain links TRBV2 to TRBJ1-4; D is possibly TRBD1 (6 bases). V lost 4 bases to trimming and J lost 3 bases, with 9 bases between them. There are 14 residues in the CDR3. CDR1 is SNHLY, CDR2 FYNNEI, per germline. The CDR3 sequence is CASSVGGSNEKLFF. The CDR3 coding sequence is TGTGCCAGCAGTGTAGGGGGGTCTAATGAAAAACTGTTTTTT. Full variable domain (remainder filled in from reference TRBV2 and TRBJ1-4): EPEVTQTPSHQVTQMGQEVILRCVPISNHLYFYWYRQILGQKVEFLVSFYNNEISEKSEIFDDQFSVERPDGSNFTLKIRSTKLEDSAMYFCASSVGGSNEKLFFGSGTQLSVL.

The V and J genes are TRBV5-6 and TRBJ1-2; TRBD1 aligns across 11 bases. Germline V lookup: CDR1 SGHDT, CDR2 YYEEEE. The CDR3 runs to 13 residues. J gave up 8 bases and V 4 bases, and 4 bases lay outside the gene matches. CDR3 coding DNA: TGTGCCAGCAGCGGACAGGGGGCTGAGGGCTACACCTTC. Its translation is CASSGQGAEGYTF.

The chain carries TRBV27 and TRBJ1-2; perhaps TRBD1 as D (6 bases). V was shortened by 5 bases and J by 4 bases, with 11 bases between the two germline ends. Germline V gene lookup returns CDR1 MNHEY and CDR2 SMNVEV (reference sequence). This CDR3 is 13 amino acids long. In DNA form, the CDR3 reads TGTGCCAGCAGTCCACAGGGAGGCTATGGCTACACCTTC. Protein sequence: CASSPQGGYGYTF.

The sample holds a few counts of this clonotype. The CDR3 does not end in the conserved phenylalanine or tryptophan, so this is likely a read error. This chain joins TRBV10-3 and TRBJ2-5; either TRBD1 or TRBD2 may fit D (6 bases each). Germline CDR1 and CDR2: ENHRY and SYGVKD. The V end was cut by 11 bases, the J end by 5 bases, with 21 bases between. The CDR3 sequence is 14 residues long. The CDR3 spells CASGDNRVDETQYL. Here the CDR3 DNA reads TGTGCCTCGGGGGACAACAGGGTGGATGAGACCCAGTACCTC.

The chain employs TRBV7-6 and TRBJ2-5, with TRBD1 as a possible D gene (6 bases). Trimming took 8 bases from V and 3 from J, leaving 19 bases between them. This CDR3 has 15 residues. Germline CDR1 is SGHVS and CDR2 is FNYEAQ. The CDR3 nucleotides read TGTGCCAGCTCCTCGACCCGAAAGGGGGAAGAGACCCAGTACTTC. This sequence encodes CASSSTRKGEETQYF.

This clonotype appeared a few times. The V gene is TRBV15, the J gene TRBJ2-7, with 8 bases that match TRBD1. Looked up from germline, CDR1 is LNHNV and CDR2 is YYDKDF (reference sequence). V shed 1 base and J 6 bases; nucleotides not matched to a gene: 8. The length of the CDR3 is 15 residues. The CDR3 region has the DNA TGTGCCACCAGCAGAGGAGGACAGGGTGCAAGCGAGCAGTACTTC. This encodes CATSRGGQGASEQYF.

This clonotype was observed a handful of times. The V call is TRBV7-9, the J call TRBJ1-6; perhaps TRBD1 as D (5 bases). Germline V gives CDR1 SEHNR, CDR2 FQNEAQ (reference sequence). Trimming removed 2 bases from V and 7 bases from J, with 12 bases in between. This CDR3 comprises 15 residues. For the CDR3, the DNA is TGTGCCAGCAGCTTATCGGGAAGGGGAAATTCACCCCTCCACTTT. Translation: CASSLSGRGNSPLHF.

This chain links TRBV15 with TRBJ2-2; D is possibly TRBD2 (6 bases). The CDR3 loop spans 16 amino acids. V dropped 3 bases and J dropped 3 bases, with 14 bases sitting between them. CDR1 is LNHNV, CDR2 YYDKDF, per germline (reference sequence). In nucleotides, the CDR3 is TGTGCCACCAGCAGCTTGCGGGGAGGCGACACCGGGGAGCTGTTTTTT. Protein: CATSSLRGGDTGELFF.

The chain carries TRBV6-5 and TRBJ2-7; 7 nucleotides match TRBD1. This CDR3 contains 13 residues. With V trimmed by 7 bases and J by 10 bases, 13 bases remained unmatched. The germline gives CDR1 MNHEY, CDR2 SVGAGI. The CDR3 nucleotides read TGTGCCAGCACCCTACAGGGGACAGATACCCAGTACTTC. Residues: CASTLQGTDTQYF.

The V call is TRBV27, the J call TRBJ2-5, with D possibly TRBD2 on 5 matching bases. CDR1 and CDR2 from the germline V gene are MNHEY and SMNVEV (reference sequence). There are 14 residues in the CDR3. Trimming took 5 bases from V and 4 from J, leaving 14 bases between them. The CDR3 loop is CASSAPAVIETQYF. CDR3 in DNA: TGTGCCAGCAGTGCTCCAGCGGTCATAGAGACCCAGTACTTC.

Here the CDR3 DNA reads TGTGCTAGTGGCCTGGGGGGGGGCGGTCAGCCCCAGCATTTT. Encoded protein: CASGLGGGGQPQHF. The rearrangement uses TRBV12-5 and TRBJ1-5; a possible D gene is TRBD1 (6 bases). The CDR3 runs 14 residues. Trimming took 6 bases from V and 6 from J, leaving 15 bases between them. Germline V CDR1 and CDR2: LGHNT, FRNRAP.

A remark on this clonotype: Since the CDR3 does not end with the conserved phenylalanine or tryptophan, this likely comes from a read error. The chain couples TRBV30 to TRBJ2-5; D gene uncertain. The CDR3 has 12 residues. Germline V lookup: CDR1 GTSNPN, CDR2 SVGIG (reference sequence). Deletions cut 8 bases from V and 2 bases from J, with 12 bases between. CDR3 bases: TGTGCCAGTAGCATGGGGCAAGAGACCCAGTACTCC. Protein product: CASSMGQETQYS.

The chain joins TRBV29-1 to TRBJ1-4, with no clear D. Germline V gene lookup returns CDR1 SQVTM and CDR2 ANQGSEA. Trimming cost V 6 bases and J 10 bases, with 15 bases left between them. The length of the CDR3 is 12 residues. The CDR3 region is CSVGPLGGKLFF. Here the CDR3 DNA reads TGCAGCGTAGGACCTCTGGGCGGAAAACTGTTTTTT.

This chain links TRBV27 with TRBJ1-4; maybe TRBD1 (6 bases). This CDR3 is built from 14 residues. Trimming cost V 6 bases and J 6 bases, with 14 bases left between them. In germline, CDR1 is MNHEY, CDR2 SMNVEV (reference sequence). The CDR3 DNA reads TGTGCCAGCAGAGTTCAGGGGACCGATGAAAAACTGTTTTTT. Translated, it gives CASRVQGTDEKLFF. Filled out from reference TRBV27 and TRBJ1-4, the complete variable domain reads EAQVTQNPRYLITVTGKKLTVTCSQNMNHEYMSWYRQDPGLGLRQIYYSMNVEVTDKGDVPEGYKVSRKEKRNFPLILESPSPNQTSLYFCASRVQGTDEKLFFGSGTQLSVL.

This clonotype was counted a few times. The chain links TRBV7-2 to TRBJ2-1, with D tentatively TRBD2 (5 bases). Trimming stripped 4 bases from V and 9 bases from J, with 13 bases between. Per germline, CDR1 SGHTA and CDR2 FQGNSA. The CDR3 loop spans 13 amino acids. The CDR3 DNA is TGTGCCAGCAGCTCGCCGGGAAGAAGTGAGCAGTTCTTC. It encodes CASSSPGRSEQFF.

Of note for this clonotype: A read error may account for a junction end that differs from germline. This sequence joins TRBV11-2 and TRBJ1-2, with no clear D. Germline CDR1 and CDR2: SGHAT and FQNNGV. The CDR3 is made up of 13 amino acids. The DNA for the CDR3 is TGTGCCAGCAGCTTAGGACGTAACTATGGCTACATCTTC. Encoded protein: CASSLGRNYGYIF.

Here the CDR3 reads CASSGLVSGGRQETQYF. The CDR3 nucleotides are TGCGCCAGCAGTGGTCTAGTAAGCGGGGGGCGCCAAGAGACCCAGTACTTC. The rearrangement uses TRBV10-1 and TRBJ2-5; 9 bases fit TRBD2. The V gene end was trimmed by 4 bases and the J gene end by 1 base; junction bases not matched to a gene: 10. Germline assignment: CDR1 WNHNN and CDR2 SYGVQD (reference sequence). The CDR3 length is 17 residues.

This CDR3 is CSVEGTGGLAQYF. The CDR3 nucleotides are TGCAGCGTTGAAGGAACCGGGGGATTGGCGCAGTATTTT. The chain carries TRBV29-1 and TRBJ2-3; perhaps TRBD2 as D (6 bases). CDR1 SQVTM and CDR2 ANQGSEA come from the germline V gene. V was shortened by 1 base and J by 10 bases, with 15 bases between the two germline ends. The CDR3 covers 13 residues.